Listed below are T cell receptor beta chains from one sample, sequenced in a study of blood T cell repertoires in COVID-19. Here immunoSEQ multiplex PCR was the method, and the copy in TCRdb shows in-frame clones only, minus some. The table records roughly 130,000 clones, roughly four fifths of them present only once. The source material was peripheral blood. The source of these receptors is an older woman with acute or convalescent COVID-19. Each CDR3 is given with its conserved first and last residue. A D gene is named only where the DNA matches it firmly. Part of the rows lack a size; the others show once, few, many or a class for expanded clones.

>TRBD1|NA|TRBJ1-2|TRBV20-1
CSASQGTGSYGYTF
TGCAGTGCTAGTCAGGGGACAGGCTCCTATGGCTACACCTTC
>TRBD1|NA|TRBJ2-2|TRBV18
CASSPVTGGAVGELFF
TGTGCCAGCTCACCTGTTACAGGGGGCGCGGTCGGGGAGCTGTTTTTT
>TRBD1|NA|TRBJ2-2|TRBV10-3
CAHSPGQGGNTGELFF
TGTGCCCATTCACCGGGACAGGGGGGGAACACCGGGGAGCTGTTTTTT
>TRBD1|NA|TRBJ1-1|TRBV4-2
CASSPGQGLNTEAFF
TGTGCCAGCAGTCCGGGACAGGGGTTGAACACTGAAGCTTTCTTT
>NA|NA|TRBJ1-6|TRBV20-1
CSASRGTSPLHF
TGCAGTGCTAGTCGGGGGACTTCACCCCTCCACTTT
>NA|NA|TRBJ1-3|TRBV15
CATSRDRGAGNTIYF
TGTGCCACCAGCAGAGATCGGGGTGCTGGAAACACCATATATTTT
>TRBD2|NA|TRBJ2-3|TRBV6-5
CASSPGGAGTDTQYF
TGTGCCAGCAGTCCCGGGGGGGCAGGGACAGATACGCAGTATTTT
>NA|NA|TRBJ1-3|TRBV11-2
CASSLASGKNTIYF
TGTGCCAGCAGCTTAGCGTCGGGGAAAAACACCATATATTTT
>TRBD1|NA|TRBJ2-1|TRBV6-6
CASTRTGGDEQFF
TGTGCCAGCACCCGGACAGGGGGAGATGAGCAGTTCTTC
>NA|NA|TRBJ2-1|TRBV30
CAWSVRSSYNEQFF
TGTGCCTGGAGTGTCCGGAGCTCCTACAATGAGCAGTTCTTC
>TRBD1|NA|TRBJ1-5|TRBV5-1
CASSLGQGQPQHF
TGCGCCAGCAGCTTGGGACAGGGCCAGCCCCAGCATTTT
>NA|once|TRBJ1-2|TRBV5-4
CASSSGFGGYTF
TGTGCCAGCAGCTCAGGGTTTGGCGGCTACACCTTC
>NA|NA|TRBJ1-1|TRBV7-9
CASSPLRGTNTEAFF
TGTGCCAGCAGCCCTCTCAGGGGAACGAACACTGAAGCTTTCTTT
>NA|NA|TRBJ2-7|TRBV30
CASAPEGPWGEQYF
TGTGCCTCCGCCCCGGAGGGGCCTTGGGGCGAGCAGTACTTC
>NA|NA|TRBJ1-1|TRBV6-1
CASSEVRAGDAFF
TGTGCCAGCAGTGAAGTCCGGGCAGGGGACGCTTTCTTT
>TRBD1|NA|TRBJ2-5|TRBV4-1
CASSRGGQGGETQYF
TGCGCCAGCAGCCGAGGGGGACAGGGAGGAGAGACCCAGTACTTC
>TRBD2|NA|TRBJ2-1|TRBV5-1
CASSLFSGERSSYNEQFF
TGCGCCAGCAGCTTGTTTAGCGGGGAGCGGAGCTCCTACAATGAGCAGTTCTTC
>TRBD1|NA|TRBJ1-4|TRBV4-1
CASSLGTANEKLFF
TGCGCCAGCAGCCTCGGGACAGCAAATGAAAAACTGTTTTTT
>TRBD1|NA|TRBJ1-2|TRBV5-5
CASSGQGMGHGYTF
TGTGCCAGCAGCGGACAGGGTATGGGTCATGGCTACACCTTC
>NA|NA|TRBJ1-5|TRBV29-1
CSVGQGLNQPQHF
TGCAGCGTTGGGCAGGGACTGAATCAGCCCCAGCATTTT
>NA|NA|TRBJ1-2|TRBV6-1
CASSEGGGLGYTF
TGTGCCAGCAGTGAAGGGGGGGGGCTGGGCTACACCTTC
>TRBD1|NA|TRBJ2-7|TRBV6-5
CASGRDSVYEQYF
TGTGCCAGCGGTCGGGACAGCGTCTACGAGCAGTACTTC
>NA|NA|TRBJ1-3|TRBV7-2
CASSPGNSGNTIYF
TGTGCCAGCAGCCCAGGGAACTCTGGAAACACCATATATTTT
>TRBD1|NA|TRBJ1-2|TRBV4-2
CASSGGGGYTF
TGTGCCAGCTCAGGGGGTGGTGGCTACACCTTC
>NA|few|TRBJ1-2|TRBV12-3/TRBV12-4
CASSRRGYTF
TGTGCCAGCAGTCGGCGGGGCTACACCTTC
>NA|NA|TRBJ1-6|TRBV5-6
CASMTRVSYNSPLHF
TGTGCCAGCATGACGAGGGTTTCCTATAATTCACCCCTCCACTTT
>NA|NA|TRBJ2-7|TRBV18
CASSPRGTINEQYF
TGTGCCAGCTCACCGCGGGGAACGATCAACGAGCAGTACTTC